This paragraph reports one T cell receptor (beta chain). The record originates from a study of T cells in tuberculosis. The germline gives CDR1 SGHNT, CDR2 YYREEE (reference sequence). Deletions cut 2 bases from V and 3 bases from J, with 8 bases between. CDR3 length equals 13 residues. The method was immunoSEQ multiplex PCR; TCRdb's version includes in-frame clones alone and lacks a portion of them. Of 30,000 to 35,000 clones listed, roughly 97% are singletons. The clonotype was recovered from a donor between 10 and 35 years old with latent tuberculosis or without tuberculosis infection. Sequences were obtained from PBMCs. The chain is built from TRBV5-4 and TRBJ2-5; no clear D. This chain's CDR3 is CASSLMAEETQYF. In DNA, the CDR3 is TGTGCCAGCAGCTTAATGGCGGAAGAGACCCAGTACTTC.